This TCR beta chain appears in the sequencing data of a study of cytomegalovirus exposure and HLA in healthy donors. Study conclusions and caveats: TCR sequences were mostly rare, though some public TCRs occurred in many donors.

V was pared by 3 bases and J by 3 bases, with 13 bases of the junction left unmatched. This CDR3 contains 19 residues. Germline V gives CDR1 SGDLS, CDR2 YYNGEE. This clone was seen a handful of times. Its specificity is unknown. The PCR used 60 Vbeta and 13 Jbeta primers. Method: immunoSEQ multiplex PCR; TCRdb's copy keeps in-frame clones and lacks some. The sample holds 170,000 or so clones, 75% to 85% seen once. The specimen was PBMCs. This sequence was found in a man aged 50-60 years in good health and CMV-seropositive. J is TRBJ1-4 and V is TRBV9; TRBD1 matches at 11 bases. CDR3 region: CASSGPPGQGGLPNEKLFF. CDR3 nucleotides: TGTGCCAGCAGCGGCCCGCCGGGACAGGGGGGATTACCTAATGAAAAACTGTTTTTT.